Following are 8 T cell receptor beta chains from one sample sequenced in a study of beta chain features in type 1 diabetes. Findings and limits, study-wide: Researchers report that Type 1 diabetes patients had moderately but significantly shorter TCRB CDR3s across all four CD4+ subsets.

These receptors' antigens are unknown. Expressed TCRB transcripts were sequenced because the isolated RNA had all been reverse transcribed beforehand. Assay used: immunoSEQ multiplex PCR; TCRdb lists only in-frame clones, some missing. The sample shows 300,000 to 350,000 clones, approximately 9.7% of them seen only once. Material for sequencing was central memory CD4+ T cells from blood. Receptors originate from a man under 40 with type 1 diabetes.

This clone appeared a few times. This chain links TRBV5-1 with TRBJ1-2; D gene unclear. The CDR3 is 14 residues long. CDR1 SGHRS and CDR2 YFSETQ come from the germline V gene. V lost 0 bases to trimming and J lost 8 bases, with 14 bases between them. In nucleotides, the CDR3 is TGCGCCAGCAGCTTGGGGGCAGCCCGGACGGGCTACACCTTC. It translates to CASSLGAARTGYTF.

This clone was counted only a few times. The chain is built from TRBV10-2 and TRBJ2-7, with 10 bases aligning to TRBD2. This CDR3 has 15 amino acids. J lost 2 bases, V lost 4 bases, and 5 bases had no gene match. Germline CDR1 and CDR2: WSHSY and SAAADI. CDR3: CASSVSSGGTYEQYF. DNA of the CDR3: TGCGCCAGCAGTGTGTCTAGCGGGGGAACCTACGAGCAGTACTTC.

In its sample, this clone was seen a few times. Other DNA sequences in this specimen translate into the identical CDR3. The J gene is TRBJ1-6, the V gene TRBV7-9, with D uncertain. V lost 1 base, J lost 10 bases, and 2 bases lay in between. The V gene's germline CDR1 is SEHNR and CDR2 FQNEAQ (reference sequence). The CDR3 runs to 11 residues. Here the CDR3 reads CASSLDSPLHF. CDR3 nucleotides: TGTGCCAGCAGCTTAGACTCACCCCTCCACTTT.

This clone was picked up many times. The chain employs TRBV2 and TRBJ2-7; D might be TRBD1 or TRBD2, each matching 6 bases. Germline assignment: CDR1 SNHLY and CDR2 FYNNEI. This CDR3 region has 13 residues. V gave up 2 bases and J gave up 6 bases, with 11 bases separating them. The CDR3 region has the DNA TGTGCCAGCAGTGAAATGGGGGGCAGCGAGCAGTACTTC. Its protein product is CASSEMGGSEQYF.

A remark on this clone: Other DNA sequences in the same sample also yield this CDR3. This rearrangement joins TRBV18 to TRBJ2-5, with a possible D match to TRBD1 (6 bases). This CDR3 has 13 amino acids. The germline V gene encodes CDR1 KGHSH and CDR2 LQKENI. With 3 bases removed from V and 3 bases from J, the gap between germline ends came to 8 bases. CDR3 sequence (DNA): TGTGCCAGCTCACCGAACAGGGAAGAGACCCAGTACTTC. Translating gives CASSPNREETQYF. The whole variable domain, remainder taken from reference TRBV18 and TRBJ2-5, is NAGVMQNPRHLVRRRGQEARLRCSPMKGHSHVYWYRQLPEEGLKFMVYLQKENIIDESGMPKERFSAEFPKEGPSILRIQQVVRGDSAAYFCASSPNREETQYFGPGTRLLVL.

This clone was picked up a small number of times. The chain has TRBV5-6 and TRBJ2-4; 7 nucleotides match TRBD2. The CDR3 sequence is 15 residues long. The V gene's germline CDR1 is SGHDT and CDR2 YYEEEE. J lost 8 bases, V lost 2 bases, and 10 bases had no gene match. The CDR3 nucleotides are TGTGCCAGCAGCTTTTGGTACGAGCGGGGAGACATTCAGTACTTC. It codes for CASSFWYERGDIQYF. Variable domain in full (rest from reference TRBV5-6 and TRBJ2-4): DAGVTQSPTHLIKTRGQQVTLRCSPKSGHDTVSWYQQALGQGPQFIFQYYEEEERQRGNFPDRFSGHQFPNYSSELNVNALLLGDSALYLCASSFWYERGDIQYFGAGTRLSVL.

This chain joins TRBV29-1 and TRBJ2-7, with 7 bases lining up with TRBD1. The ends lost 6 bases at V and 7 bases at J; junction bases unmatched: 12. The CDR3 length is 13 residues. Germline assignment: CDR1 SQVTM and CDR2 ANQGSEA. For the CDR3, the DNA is TGCAGCGTGGAGACAGGGTCCGTAGTAGAGCAGTACTTC. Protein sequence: CSVETGSVVEQYF.

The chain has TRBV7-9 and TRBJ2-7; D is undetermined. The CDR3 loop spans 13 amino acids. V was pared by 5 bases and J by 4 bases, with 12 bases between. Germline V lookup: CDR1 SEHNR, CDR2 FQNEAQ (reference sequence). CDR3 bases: TGTGCCAGCAGCCCACGAGAGCTTTACGAGCAGTACTTC. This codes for CASSPRELYEQYF.